These 27 T cell receptor beta chains came from one sample sequenced in a study of response to subunit inactivated influenza vaccine. TCRdb re-analysed the RT-PCR reads in MiXCR, keeping a single row per CDR3 protein. This sample has 700,000 to 800,000 distinct CDR3 sequences, with less than 20% found just once. The sequencing used PBMCs from blood, collected 5 days after vaccination. Every receptor here comes from a man over 45 who received an inactivated influenza vaccine.

The rearrangement uses TRBV11-2 and TRBJ2-3; TRBD2 matches at 8 bases. Germline V gene lookup returns CDR1 SGHAT and CDR2 FQNNGV. V shed 4 bases and J 6 bases; nucleotides not matched to a gene: 6. The CDR3 loop spans 14 amino acids. The CDR3 DNA reads TGTGCCAGCAGCTCCGGGACTAGGTCGGATACGCAGTATTTT. Protein product: CASSSGTRSDTQYF.

This clonotype has a count of ten or more. The chain recombines TRBV10-3 with TRBJ2-5, with 13 bases aligning to TRBD2. The CDR3 runs 15 residues. CDR1 is ENHRY and CDR2 is SYGVKD in the germline V gene. V gave up 6 bases and J gave up 2 bases; unmatched junction bases: 3. The DNA of the CDR3 is TGTGCCATCAGGGGACTAGCGGGGACTCAAGAGACCCAGTACTTC. It encodes CAIRGLAGTQETQYF.

This clonotype came up a few times. At one end the junction does not follow the germline gene, possibly because of a read error. V is TRBV6-2 or TRBV6-3 and J is TRBJ2-1; 7 bases match TRBD2. This CDR3 region has 14 residues. The germline V gene encodes CDR1 MNHEY and CDR2 SVGEGT. This CDR3 reads CASSSVRSLDGGIF. CDR3 DNA: TGTGCCAGCAGTTCTGTAAGGTCATTGGACGGGGGGATCTTC.

This clonotype turned up a few times. The chain has TRBV20-1 and TRBJ2-3, with 12 nucleotides matching TRBD2. The CDR3 loop spans 17 amino acids. V trimming: 2 bases; J trimming: 0 bases; junction bases outside the gene matches: 6. Germline V gene lookup returns CDR1 DFQATT and CDR2 SNEGSKA (reference sequence). Here the CDR3 reads CSARPWTSGVSTDTQYF. The DNA for the CDR3 is TGCAGTGCTAGACCCTGGACTAGCGGGGTTAGCACAGATACGCAGTATTTT.

The genes are TRBV11-2 and TRBJ2-7, with 8 bases that match TRBD2. Germline loops: CDR1 SGHAT, CDR2 FQNNGV. V was clipped by 5 bases and J by 3 bases; unmatched bases: 24. The CDR3 extends over 20 amino acids. CDR3 sequence reads: CASSPRGRGVLGVGSYEQYF. The CDR3 nucleotides are TGTGCCAGCAGCCCGAGAGGGCGGGGGGTGCTCGGAGTGGGCAGCTACGAGCAGTACTTC. Filled out from reference TRBV11-2 and TRBJ2-7, the complete variable domain reads EAGVAQSPRYKIIEKRQSVAFWCNPISGHATLYWYQQILGQGPKLLIQFQNNGVVDDSQLPKDRFSAERLKGVDSTLKIQPAKLEDSAVYLCASSPRGRGVLGVGSYEQYFGPGTRLTVT.

This clonotype was observed a few times. The chain combines TRBV2 with TRBJ2-2, with D possibly matching TRBD1 (6 bases). The CDR3 totals 13 residues. Trimming pared 2 bases from V and 7 bases from J, leaving 8 bases between. CDR1 is SNHLY, CDR2 FYNNEI, per germline. The CDR3 protein is CASSEQGNGELFF. CDR3 bases: TGTGCCAGCAGTGAACAGGGGAACGGGGAGCTGTTTTTT.

The chain joins TRBV6-1 to TRBJ2-7, with TRBD1 identical over 7 bases. V lost 5 bases and J lost 3; bases outside the gene matches: 7. CDR1 and CDR2 (germline): MNHNS, SASEGT. The CDR3 loop spans 14 amino acids. The CDR3 sequence: CASSPGQSLYEQYF. The CDR3 bases are TGTGCCAGCAGTCCGGGACAGAGCCTCTACGAGCAGTACTTC.

The V call is TRBV7-3, the J call TRBJ1-2, with TRBD1 matching 7 bases. Trimming removed 5 bases from V and 3 bases from J; junction bases left unmatched: 6. Germline V gene sequence: CDR1 SGHTA, CDR2 FQGTGA. The length of the CDR3 is 14 residues. The CDR3 nucleotides read TGTGCCAGCAGCCCCGACAGGGTTGACTATGGCTACACCTTC. Translating gives CASSPDRVDYGYTF.

The rearrangement joins TRBV7-9 to TRBJ2-7, with TRBD1 identical over 12 bases. CDR1 and CDR2 from the germline V gene are SEHNR and FQNEAQ (reference sequence). J was trimmed by 5 bases and V by 5 bases; bases with no gene match: 7. This CDR3 spans 15 amino acids. CDR3 loop: CASSRGQGASNEQYF. For the CDR3, the DNA is TGTGCCAGCAGCCGGGGACAGGGGGCTTCTAACGAGCAGTACTTC.

The rearrangement links TRBV7-2 to TRBJ2-2, with D unresolved. Germline lookup yields CDR1 SGHTA and CDR2 FQGNSA. V was clipped by 1 base and J by 6 bases, with 9 bases between them. This CDR3 contains 14 residues. The CDR3 sequence: CASSLGTRPGELFF. The DNA for the CDR3 is TGTGCCAGCAGCTTAGGGACCCGTCCCGGGGAGCTGTTTTTT.

The V gene is TRBV10-3, the J gene TRBJ2-1; 10 nucleotides align to TRBD1. This CDR3 is 16 amino acids long. The ends lost 7 bases at V and 0 bases at J; junction bases unmatched: 6. Looked up from germline, CDR1 is ENHRY and CDR2 is SYGVKD. CDR3 DNA: TGTGCCATCAAATCGACAGGGGGCGCCTCCTACAATGAGCAGTTCTTC. Translated: CAIKSTGGASYNEQFF.

The rearrangement joins TRBV10-3 to TRBJ2-7; 7 bases match TRBD1. Looked up from germline, CDR1 is ENHRY and CDR2 is SYGVKD. The CDR3 has 15 residues. V shed 0 bases and J 3 bases; nucleotides not matched to a gene: 5. The CDR3 sequence is CAISESTYRGYEQYF. The CDR3 DNA reads as TGTGCCATCAGTGAGTCGACCTACAGGGGCTACGAGCAGTACTTC.

Regarding this clonotype: At one end, the junction sequence differs from germline, possibly due to a read error. CDR3 residues: CASSFPGQDYEKYF. The CDR3 DNA is TGTGCCAGCAGCTTCCCGGGACAGGACTACGAGAAGTACTTC. The chain is built from TRBV5-4 and TRBJ2-7, with 8 bases lining up with TRBD1. Germline V gene sequence: CDR1 SGHNT, CDR2 YYREEE (reference sequence). There are 14 residues in the CDR3.

This clonotype was seen a handful of times. The V and J genes are TRBV9 and TRBJ2-5; unclear D gene. Germline CDR1 SGDLS, CDR2 YYNGEE. The CDR3 spans 15 residues. V lost 0 bases and J lost 2, with 11 bases in between. The CDR3 DNA reads as TGTGCCAGCAGCGTAGTTGGGTGGAATCAAGAGACCCAGTACTTC. Translation gives CASSVVGWNQETQYF.

This clonotype has only a few counts. The chain joins TRBV25-1 to TRBJ2-7, with D maybe TRBD1 (5 bases). This CDR3 comprises 14 residues. Germline assignment: CDR1 MGHDK and CDR2 SYGVNS. The V end lost 1 base, the J end lost 7 bases, and 14 bases lay between the germline ends. CDR3 sequence: CASSEFYGAGEQYF. The CDR3, as DNA: TGTGCCAGCAGTGAATTTTATGGGGCTGGGGAGCAGTACTTC.

V usage is TRBV12-3 or TRBV12-4 and J usage is TRBJ2-1; D is possibly TRBD2 (6 bases). Trimming removed 4 bases from V and 8 bases from J, with 15 bases in between. CDR3 size: 14 residues. The CDR3 sequence: CASSSPLAIHEQFF. For the CDR3, the DNA is TGTGCCAGCAGTTCCCCACTAGCAATCCATGAGCAGTTCTTC.

This clonotype was counted only a few times. The rearrangement links TRBV7-9 to TRBJ1-1, with D unclear. The germline CDR1 and CDR2 sequences are SEHNR and FQNEAQ (reference sequence). V was shortened by 1 base and J by 5 bases, with 14 bases between the two germline ends. The CDR3 is made up of 15 amino acids. The CDR3 is CASSLDLVRGTEAFF. CDR3 DNA: TGTGCCAGCAGCTTAGATTTAGTTCGAGGAACTGAAGCTTTCTTT.

V is TRBV20-1 and J is TRBJ2-7; tentatively, D is TRBD1 or TRBD2 (5 bases each). V was trimmed by 5 bases and J by 2 bases, leaving 25 bases between them. The CDR3 covers 17 residues. The germline V gene encodes CDR1 DFQATT and CDR2 SNEGSKA (reference sequence). The CDR3 spells CSAGFQRPGRIPYEQYF. The CDR3, as DNA: TGCAGTGCTGGATTCCAGAGGCCGGGGCGTATTCCCTACGAGCAGTACTTC.

The rearrangement joins TRBV9 to TRBJ2-1; 13 bases align to TRBD2. V shed 0 bases and J 4 bases; nucleotides not matched to a gene: 10. Germline V gene sequence: CDR1 SGDLS, CDR2 YYNGEE. This CDR3 is 19 amino acids long. The CDR3 loop is CASSVAIGLAGVSYNEQFF. Written as DNA, the CDR3 is TGTGCCAGCAGCGTAGCTATTGGACTAGCGGGAGTGAGTTACAATGAGCAGTTCTTC.

The chain is built from TRBV4-2 and TRBJ1-1; D gene uncertain. Per the germline V gene, CDR1 is LGHNA and CDR2 is YNFKEQ. Trimming shortened V by 1 base and J by 0 bases, and 6 bases separated the two germline ends. This CDR3 comprises 14 residues. The CDR3 DNA sequence: TGTGCCAGCAGCCAAGGGAACGTGAACACTGAAGCTTTCTTT. It yields the protein CASSQGNVNTEAFF.

In DNA form, the CDR3 reads TGTGCCACCAGTGGTTCGGACAGCTACGAGCAGTACTTC. Its translation: CATSGSDSYEQYF. This rearrangement joins TRBV24-1 to TRBJ2-7; D is perhaps TRBD1 (6 bases). CDR3 length equals 13 residues. Deletions cut 5 bases from V and 3 bases from J, with 10 bases between. In germline, CDR1 is KGHDR, CDR2 SFDVKD.

This clonotype was seen more than once but under ten times. V usage is TRBV7-9 and J usage is TRBJ1-5; TRBD1 matches at 9 bases. CDR1 is SEHNR and CDR2 is FQNEAQ in the germline V gene (reference sequence). This CDR3 is 14 amino acids long. Losses at the gene ends were 5 bases for V and 7 bases for J; bases not matched to a gene: 6. This CDR3 is CASSTGGLSQPQHF. In DNA form, the CDR3 reads TGTGCCAGCAGCACAGGGGGCTTAAGCCAGCCCCAGCATTTT.

The V and J genes are TRBV12-3 or TRBV12-4 and TRBJ1-4; 7 bases are a match to TRBD1. The CDR3 contains 15 residues. V shed 5 bases and J 8 bases; nucleotides not matched to a gene: 11. CDR3 coding DNA: TGTGCCAGCAGTGCCCGGGACAGCCGGAGAGAAAAACTGTTTTTT. It translates to CASSARDSRREKLFF.

This clonotype was detected only a few times. This rearrangement joins TRBV20-1 to TRBJ1-2; the D is unclear. Germline CDR1 DFQATT, CDR2 SNEGSKA (reference sequence). V was clipped by 3 bases and J by 7 bases, with 18 bases between them. The CDR3 is made up of 14 amino acids. The CDR3 spells CSASAGDYRSGYTF. CDR3 coding DNA: TGCAGTGCTAGCGCGGGAGATTACCGGAGTGGCTACACCTTC.

This clonotype appeared a few times. The chain links TRBV5-6 to TRBJ2-7, with D unresolved. V lost 4 bases and J lost 2, with 7 bases in between. The V gene's germline CDR1 is SGHDT and CDR2 YYEEEE. The CDR3 runs 12 residues. CDR3 sequence: CASSVDTYEQYF. CDR3 bases: TGTGCCAGCAGCGTTGACACCTACGAGCAGTACTTC.

The rearrangement uses TRBV12-3 or TRBV12-4 and TRBJ2-1; 8 nucleotides align to TRBD2. The CDR3 length is 16 residues. J gave up 0 bases and V 5 bases, and 6 bases lay outside the gene matches. The CDR3 here is CASSPHGGASYNEQFF. The CDR3 nucleotides read TGTGCCAGCAGTCCTCACGGGGGGGCCTCCTACAATGAGCAGTTCTTC.

The V and J genes are TRBV4-3 and TRBJ2-1; 12 bases map to TRBD2. Germline loops: CDR1 LGHNA, CDR2 YSLEER. V trimming: 4 bases; J trimming: 8 bases; junction bases outside the gene matches: 12. The CDR3 is 17 amino acids. The CDR3 loop is CASSLLRTSGTGDEQFF. DNA of the CDR3: TGCGCCAGCAGCCTTTTAAGGACTAGCGGGACGGGGGATGAGCAGTTCTTC.